The 2 T cell receptor beta chains reported below all come from one sample, sequenced in a study of lymphopenia after photon versus proton radiotherapy. The data were produced by immunoSEQ multiplex PCR, yet TCRdb's version contains in-frame clones alone and is incomplete. The sample holds tens of thousands of clones; more than 75% are singletons and the top ten take approximately 0.81%. Sequenced here: peripheral blood, sampled from a patient treated with photon-based radiotherapy. Source of these receptors: a woman aged 45-59 years with cholangiocarcinoma.

The V and J genes are TRBV7-2 and TRBJ1-2; weak D call: TRBD1 (5 bases). Germline V CDR1 and CDR2: SGHTA, FQGNSA. V was cut by 3 bases and J by 6 bases, with 14 bases left in between. The CDR3 runs 14 residues. DNA for the CDR3: TGTGCCAGCAGCTTTACGAGGGGTTCGGATGGCTACACCTTC. Translation: CASSFTRGSDGYTF.

This chain joins TRBV4-1 and TRBJ1-4; no clear D gene. The CDR3 consists of 15 residues. V was pared by 0 bases and J by 4 bases, with 9 bases between. From germline, CDR1 is MGHRA and CDR2 YSYEKL. The CDR3: CASSQEGLNNEKLFF. The CDR3 bases are TGCGCCAGCAGCCAAGAAGGACTTAATAATGAAAAACTGTTTTTT.